The 17 T cell receptor beta chains presented below share a single source sample, sequenced in a study of radiation and T cells in renal cell carcinoma. The protocol was immunoSEQ multiplex PCR, while the TCRdb copy is restricted to in-frame clones and leaves out a portion. This sample carries around 120,000 clones, about 81% of them seen once, and the ten largest clones take under 2.5%. Stated time point: blood 2 weeks post-SBRT. Described treatment: 15 Gy SBRT to primary tumor, nephrectomy 4 weeks later. Source: blood, taken from a patient whose treatment included radiotherapy and nephrectomy. These receptors came from a woman aged 55-70 years with renal cell carcinoma.

The chain uses TRBV18 and TRBJ1-3, with D hard to call. The CDR3 loop spans 13 amino acids. V gave up 4 bases and J gave up 1 base, with 5 bases separating them. Germline values: CDR1 KGHSH, CDR2 LQKENI. CDR3: CASSRGSGNTIYF. The CDR3 bases are TGTGCCAGCTCACGGGGATCTGGAAACACCATATATTTT.

This chain uses TRBV6-5 with TRBJ2-2; a possible D gene is TRBD1 (6 bases). Germline V gene sequence: CDR1 MNHEY, CDR2 SVGAGI. V gave up 4 bases and J gave up 5 bases, with 8 bases separating them. The CDR3 sequence is 13 residues long. CDR3 sequence: CASSSTGTGELFF. The CDR3 DNA follows: TGTGCCAGCAGTTCCACAGGGACCGGGGAGCTGTTTTTT.

The chain uses TRBV28 and TRBJ1-1; D perhaps matches TRBD1 (5 bases). CDR1 is MDHEN, CDR2 SYDVKM, per germline. The CDR3 covers 11 residues. V dropped 5 bases and J dropped 9 bases, with 10 bases sitting between them. CDR3 nucleotides: TGTGCCAGCAGTCTCCGACAGAAAGCTTTCTTT. Residues: CASSLRQKAFF.

The J gene is TRBJ2-3, the V gene TRBV5-1, with 7 bases matching TRBD1. The ends lost 6 bases at V and 2 bases at J; junction bases unmatched: 6. Germline CDR1 reads SGHRS; CDR2 reads YFSETQ. The CDR3 has 14 residues. CDR3 coding DNA: TGCGCCAGCAACTCCGGGACAGTCACAGATACGCAGTATTTT. It is translated as CASNSGTVTDTQYF.

The V gene is TRBV4-1, the J gene TRBJ2-2; 13 bases agree with TRBD2. The CDR3 covers 18 residues. The germline CDR1 and CDR2 sequences are MGHRA and YSYEKL. V dropped 1 base and J dropped 4; count of bases not matched to a gene: 6. CDR3 in amino acids: CASSQGLAGGSGTGELFF. The CDR3 nucleotides are TGCGCCAGCAGCCAAGGACTAGCGGGGGGATCGGGCACCGGGGAGCTGTTTTTT.

The chain has TRBV5-8 and TRBJ2-7, with 11 bases aligning to TRBD2. The CDR3 runs to 15 residues. CDR1 SGHTS and CDR2 YDEGEE come from the germline V gene. The J segment lost 7 bases and the V segment lost 0 bases, leaving 6 bases of the junction unmatched. The CDR3 is CASSLAKTSGSEQYF. The CDR3 DNA sequence: TGTGCCAGCAGCTTGGCGAAAACTAGCGGGAGTGAGCAGTACTTC.

This sequence joins TRBV30 and TRBJ2-7; D might be TRBD2 (5 bases). The germline gives CDR1 GTSNPN, CDR2 SVGIG (reference sequence). Deletions cut 1 base from V and 3 bases from J, with 10 bases between. This CDR3 has 13 amino acids. CDR3 sequence (DNA): TGTGCCTGGAGTGAGACTATAGGCTACGAGCAGTACTTC. It specifies CAWSETIGYEQYF.

For this clone: Other nucleotide sequences from this sample produce the same CDR3. DNA of the CDR3: TGCAGTGCTAGGCCTGCAGATACGCAGTATTTT. As protein: CSARPADTQYF. The V call is TRBV20-1, the J call TRBJ2-3; D is ambiguous. The CDR3 is made up of 11 amino acids. The germline V gene has CDR1 DFQATT and CDR2 SNEGSKA (reference sequence). V lost 3 bases and J lost 4, with 5 bases in between.

This chain connects TRBV6-5 to TRBJ2-7, with D maybe TRBD1 (5 bases). Trimming shortened V by 4 bases and J by 2 bases, and 15 bases separated the two germline ends. The CDR3 is 15 amino acids. Germline lookup yields CDR1 MNHEY and CDR2 SVGAGI. The CDR3 coding sequence is TGTGCCAGCAGTTCCCGGCAGGGCCACACCTACGAGCAGTACTTC. Translating it yields CASSSRQGHTYEQYF.

The V gene is TRBV19, the J gene TRBJ2-2; the D gene is possibly TRBD1 (5 bases). This CDR3 region has 14 residues. The germline CDR1 and CDR2 sequences are LNHDA and SQIVND (reference sequence). V lost 3 bases to trimming and J lost 5 bases, with 10 bases between them. Here the CDR3 reads CASSIIGATGELFF. CDR3 nucleotide sequence: TGTGCCAGTAGTATTATAGGGGCGACCGGGGAGCTGTTTTTT.

This chain connects TRBV28 to TRBJ1-4, with D hard to call. The ends were cut back, 7 bases at V and 4 bases at J, with 7 bases in the middle. Germline V gives CDR1 MDHEN, CDR2 SYDVKM. The CDR3 runs 12 residues. For the CDR3, the DNA is TGTGCCAGCAAGGCGATTAATGAAAAACTGTTTTTT. It codes for CASKAINEKLFF.

The V call is TRBV21-1, the J call TRBJ1-1; the table's D call, TRBD1, was not checked against the DNA. TRBV21-1 is a recognized pseudogene. CDR3 size: 15 residues. The CDR3 region has the DNA TGTGCCAGCAGCACCAACAGGGCTATGAACACTGAAGCTTTCTTT. Translation gives CASSTNRAMNTEAFF.

The CDR3 loop reads CASSAGHPAEKLFF. In DNA form, the CDR3 reads TGTGCCAGCAGCGCCGGGCACCCAGCGGAAAAACTGTTTTTT. The chain couples TRBV9 to TRBJ1-4, with D unresolved. Trimming took off 3 bases at V and 8 bases at J, with 14 bases between the two ends. The germline V gene has CDR1 SGDLS and CDR2 YYNGEE. This CDR3 region has 14 residues.

This clone occurred a few times. In DNA form, the CDR3 reads TGTGCCAGTAGAACGGCGAACACTGAAGCTTTCTTT. Its translation is CASRTANTEAFF. J is TRBJ1-1 and V is TRBV19; D gene unclear. Germline V gene lookup returns CDR1 LNHDA and CDR2 SQIVND (reference sequence). Trimming cost V 6 bases and J 1 base, with 6 bases left between them. The CDR3 consists of 12 residues.

The chain links TRBV6-4 to TRBJ1-2; D is uncertain. Germline V gives CDR1 MRHNA, CDR2 SNTAGT. Deletions cut 3 bases from V and 1 base from J, with 15 bases between. CDR3 length: 16 amino acids. CDR3 DNA sequence: TGTGCCAGCAGTGAAGCCGCCAGCCCGTTTAACTATGGCTACACCTTC. It translates to CASSEAASPFNYGYTF.

The chain is built from TRBV7-6 and TRBJ2-4; 8 nucleotides line up with TRBD1. The CDR3 spans 17 residues. CDR1 is SGHVS, CDR2 FNYEAQ, per germline. Trimming at V came to 1 base and at J to 1 base, leaving 6 bases not matched to a gene. Here the CDR3 reads CASSLDPGGSAKNIQYF. As DNA, the CDR3 is TGTGCCAGCAGCTTAGACCCAGGGGGCTCGGCCAAAAACATTCAGTACTTC. Full variable domain (rest looked up from reference TRBV7-6 and TRBJ2-4): GAGVSQSPRYKVTKRGQDVALRCDPISGHVSLYWYRQALGQGPEFLTYFNYEAQQDKSGLPNDRFSAERPEGSISTLTIQRTEQRDSAMYRCASSLDPGGSAKNIQYFGAGTRLSVL.

This clone was observed a single time. V gene TRBV6-4 combines with J gene TRBJ2-7, with D tentatively TRBD1 (5 bases). The germline V gene has CDR1 MRHNA and CDR2 SNTAGT. This CDR3 has 15 residues. Deletions cut 0 bases from V and 4 bases from J, with 13 bases between. The CDR3 loop is CASSDSPGPGYEQYF. Here the CDR3 DNA reads TGTGCCAGCAGTGACTCTCCGGGTCCAGGGTACGAGCAGTACTTC.